The 8 T cell receptor beta chains listed next were all sequenced from one sample in a study of shared clonotypes between healthy human individuals. The naive CD8 subset, CD45RO-negative cells positively selected for CCR7, excluded terminally differentiated effector memory CD45RA+ cells. Here immunoSEQ multiplex PCR was the method, and the copy in TCRdb shows in-frame clones only, minus some. There are more than 500,000 clones in the sample; 85% to 95% occur only once, and 0.11% lies in the top ten. Material: naive CD8+ T cells sorted from blood. These receptor sequences come from a woman in her 30s in good health.

The chain carries TRBV4-1 and TRBJ2-5; D remains ambiguous. Gene TRBJ2-7 matches the end of the DNA better, so the J call may be wrong. The CDR3 runs 13 residues. Looked up from germline, CDR1 is MGHRA and CDR2 is YSYEKL. The CDR3 protein is CASSQGPGGEQYF. The CDR3 DNA sequence: TGCGCCAGCAGCCAAGGGCCTGGCGGCGAGCAGTACTTC.

The CDR3 nucleotides read TGTGCCAGCAGTGAATTTCTCTCCTACGAGCAGTACTTC. Translated, it gives CASSEFLSYEQYF. This chain uses TRBV25-1 with TRBJ2-7, with no clear D. V lost 1 base to trimming and J lost 0 bases, with 4 bases between them. The CDR3 loop spans 13 amino acids. Looked up from germline, CDR1 is MGHDK and CDR2 is SYGVNS.

The chain recombines TRBV21-1 with TRBJ2-1; the DNA was not compared with TRBD2, the D call given in the table. TRBV21-1 is assigned pseudogene status. This CDR3 has 14 residues. The CDR3: CASSGSGAGIEQFF. The CDR3 region has the DNA TGTGCCAGCAGCGGGTCAGGAGCCGGGATCGAGCAGTTCTTC.

The V gene is TRBV9, the J gene TRBJ2-7; D not resolved. Germline V gives CDR1 SGDLS, CDR2 YYNGEE. This CDR3 spans 16 amino acids. V was trimmed by 0 bases and J by 0 bases, leaving 13 bases between them. Written as DNA, the CDR3 is TGTGCCAGCAGCGTAGGAATGGGCCAGAGCTCCTACGAGCAGTACTTC. This translates into CASSVGMGQSSYEQYF.

CDR3 sequence: CASSQEGQDYEQYF. The CDR3 DNA follows: TGTGCCAGCAGCCAAGAGGGACAGGACTACGAGCAGTACTTC. The rearrangement joins TRBV4-2 to TRBJ2-7; 8 positions agree with TRBD1. V was clipped by 0 bases and J by 3 bases; unmatched bases: 1. The CDR3 extends over 14 amino acids. In germline, CDR1 is LGHNA, CDR2 YNFKEQ.

The chain uses TRBV10-3 and TRBJ1-1; TRBD1 agrees at 9 bases. The length of the CDR3 is 13 residues. J was trimmed by 3 bases and V by 8 bases; bases with no gene match: 4. CDR1 and CDR2 from the germline V gene are ENHRY and SYGVKD. The CDR3 DNA reads as TGTGCCATCTGGGACAGGGTGGACACTGAAGCTTTCTTT. This sequence encodes CAIWDRVDTEAFF.

J is TRBJ1-2 and V is TRBV7-9; TRBD1 matches 7 bases. This CDR3 region has 17 residues. V trimming: 6 bases; J trimming: 1 base; junction bases outside the gene matches: 14. Germline V gene data show CDR1 as SEHNR and CDR2 as FQNEAQ (reference sequence). CDR3 nucleotides: TGTGCCAGCAGTTCATACCGGGACAGCGGTTTTAACTATGGCTACACCTTC. This encodes CASSSYRDSGFNYGYTF.

This chain connects TRBV9 to TRBJ2-1, with 7 bases identical to TRBD2. With V trimmed by 4 bases and J by 0 bases, 4 bases remained unmatched. The CDR3 covers 15 residues. Germline V gives CDR1 SGDLS, CDR2 YYNGEE. The CDR3 region is CASSPAGVSYNEQFF. The CDR3 DNA reads as TGTGCCAGCAGCCCCGCGGGGGTCTCCTACAATGAGCAGTTCTTC.